This T cell receptor (beta chain) was obtained from a study of patients and donors after allogeneic stem cell transplantation. A few counts support this clonotype. MiXCR was run by TCRdb on the RT-PCR reads, yielding one entry per CDR3 protein. The repertoire consists of roughly 940,000 distinct CDR3 sequences, with more than 15% occurring once and the leading ten covering approximately 5.9%. Trimming cost V 3 bases and J 3 bases; bases outside gene matches: 4. This CDR3 has 14 amino acids. Per germline, CDR1 LGHDT and CDR2 YNNKEL (reference sequence). Sequencing was done on a sample of blood, either unsorted or a sorted T cell fraction (not recorded which). The chain uses TRBV3-1 and TRBJ1-2; TRBD1 matches 7 bases. The TCR originated in a human donor who was either an allogeneic HSCT recipient or a stem cell or donor lymphocyte infusion donor (not recorded which). It is not recorded whose cells these are; they may come from a transplant donor. The CDR3, as DNA: TGTGCCAGCAGCCATCGACAGGGCTACTATGGCTACACCTTC. Protein product: CASSHRQGYYGYTF.